This TCR beta chain derives from a study of cytomegalovirus exposure and HLA in healthy donors. 60 Vbeta and 13 Jbeta primers were used in PCR. Assay used: immunoSEQ multiplex PCR; TCRdb lists only in-frame clones, some missing. In the table there are 100,000 to 150,000 clones, over 70% of which are singletons. The CDR3 spans 15 residues. Trimming shortened V by 0 bases and J by 5 bases, and 11 bases separated the two germline ends. Looked up from germline, CDR1 is SGDLS and CDR2 is YYNGEE. This chain uses TRBV9 with TRBJ1-4; D remains ambiguous. Sequenced: PBMCs. The clonotype comes from a woman aged 50 to 60 in good health and CMV-seronegative. This chain's CDR3 is CASSVAGQPNEKLFF. The CDR3 DNA reads TGTGCCAGCAGCGTAGCTGGGCAGCCGAATGAAAAACTGTTTTTT. Drawing the rest from reference TRBV9 and TRBJ1-4, the complete variable domain is DSGVTQTPKHLITATGQRVTLRCSPRSGDLSVYWYQQSLDQGLQFLIQYYNGEERAKGNILERFSAQQFPDLHSELNLSSLELGDSALYFCASSVAGQPNEKLFFGSGTQLSVL.